The 24 T cell receptor beta chains in this list originate from one sample, sequenced in a study of blood T cell repertoires in COVID-19. The assay was immunoSEQ multiplex PCR, and TCRdb's table has in-frame clones only and misses some. Among 80,000 to 95,000 clones listed, approximately 80% were seen once. Source material: peripheral blood. The receptors originated from a man of 80 years or more with COVID-19, enrolled during active disease.

This sequence joins TRBV5-1 and TRBJ1-2, with 10 positions matching TRBD1. The ends lost 8 bases at V and 3 bases at J; junction bases unmatched: 13. The V gene's germline CDR1 is SGHRS and CDR2 YFSETQ. This CDR3 comprises 16 residues. CDR3 loop: CARDRGNGFGDYGYTF. The CDR3 DNA reads as TGCGCCAGGGACAGGGGGAATGGTTTCGGGGACTATGGCTACACCTTC. The whole variable domain, remainder taken from reference TRBV5-1 and TRBJ1-2, is KAGVTQTPRYLIKTRGQQVTLSCSPISGHRSVSWYQQTPGQGLQFLFEYFSETQRNKGNFPGRFSGRQFSNSRSEMNVSTLELGDSALYLCARDRGNGFGDYGYTFGSGTRLTVV.

V gene TRBV27 combines with J gene TRBJ1-5; D possibly corresponds to TRBD1 (6 bases). The CDR3 runs 14 residues. CDR1 and CDR2 (germline): MNHEY, SMNVEV (reference sequence). V dropped 5 bases and J dropped 7 bases, with 15 bases sitting between them. CDR3 loop: CASSPSGVKQPQHF. Here the CDR3 DNA reads TGTGCCAGCAGTCCCTCAGGGGTAAAGCAGCCCCAGCATTTT.

The rearrangement joins TRBV30 to TRBJ1-2; D is ambiguous. CDR3 length: 13 amino acids. V dropped 0 bases and J dropped 8 bases, with 13 bases sitting between them. Germline CDR1 and CDR2: GTSNPN and SVGIG (reference sequence). The CDR3 DNA reads as TGTGCCTGGAGTGTACGGGAGGACTCGGGCTACACCTTC. Its translation is CAWSVREDSGYTF.

The chain couples TRBV2 to TRBJ2-2; a weak D match, TRBD1 (5 bases). The length of the CDR3 is 13 residues. Deletions cut 5 bases from V and 7 bases from J, with 11 bases between. Germline assignment: CDR1 SNHLY and CDR2 FYNNEI. Here the CDR3 DNA reads TGTGCCAGCAGTTCAAAGGGGTTCGGGGAGCTGTTTTTT. Translation: CASSSKGFGELFF.

The J gene is TRBJ2-3, the V gene TRBV7-2, with 10 bases fitting TRBD2. Germline values: CDR1 SGHTA, CDR2 FQGNSA. This CDR3 has 16 residues. V shed 1 base, J shed 4 bases, and the junction held 5 bases outside the gene matches. The CDR3 sequence is CASSLDLAGEADTQYF. CDR3 bases: TGTGCCAGCAGCTTAGACCTAGCGGGGGAGGCAGATACGCAGTATTTT.

V and J are TRBV29-1 and TRBJ2-5, with D unclear. The CDR3 totals 11 residues. V shed 4 bases and J shed 5 bases, with 8 bases lying between them. Germline V gene data show CDR1 as SQVTM and CDR2 as ANQGSEA. CDR3 nucleotides: TGCAGCGTTGGACTGTGGGAGACCCAGTACTTC. Its translation is CSVGLWETQYF. The whole variable domain, remainder taken from reference TRBV29-1 and TRBJ2-5, is SAVISQKPSRDICQRGTSLTIQCQVDSQVTMMFWYRQQPGQSLTLIATANQGSEATYESGFVIDKFPISRPNLTFSTLTVSNMSPEDSSIYLCSVGLWETQYFGPGTRLLVL.

This chain joins TRBV2 and TRBJ1-1; D is uncertain. The CDR3 runs 13 residues. In germline, CDR1 is SNHLY, CDR2 FYNNEI. V lost 3 bases and J 1 base, leaving 6 bases between the germline ends. Here the CDR3 reads CASSDNKNTEAFF. The CDR3 DNA reads as TGTGCCAGCAGTGATAACAAGAACACTGAAGCTTTCTTT.

The CDR3 here is CASRLDRGLNQPQHF. CDR3 bases: TGTGCCAGCAGACTGGACAGGGGACTTAATCAGCCCCAGCATTTT. This rearrangement joins TRBV27 to TRBJ1-5, with TRBD1 matching 9 bases. V lost 6 bases, J lost 4 bases, and 7 bases stayed unmatched. This CDR3 spans 15 amino acids. Germline CDR1 is MNHEY and CDR2 is SMNVEV (reference sequence).

V usage is TRBV7-2 and J usage is TRBJ1-1; 8 bases agree with TRBD1. V was pared by 3 bases and J by 5 bases, with 8 bases of the junction left unmatched. Per the germline V gene, CDR1 is SGHTA and CDR2 is FQGNSA. The CDR3 consists of 15 residues. CDR3 DNA: TGTGCCAGCAGCTTTATCAGGGGGCGACTGACTGAAGCTTTCTTT. Encoded protein: CASSFIRGRLTEAFF.

The J gene is TRBJ2-3, the V gene TRBV7-9; 11 nucleotides align to TRBD2. CDR1 is SEHNR, CDR2 FQNEAQ, per germline (reference sequence). Unmatched junction bases numbered 2, after V lost 4 bases and J lost 5 bases. The CDR3 consists of 14 residues. CDR3 nucleotide sequence: TGTGCCAGCAGCTCCGGGACTAGCGGAGATACGCAGTATTTT. Translated, it gives CASSSGTSGDTQYF. The complete variable domain, with remaining parts taken from reference TRBV7-9 and TRBJ2-3, reads DTGVSQNPRHKITKRGQNVTFRCDPISEHNRLYWYRQTLGQGPEFLTYFQNEAQLEKSRLLSDRFSAERPKGSFSTLEIQRTEQGDSAMYLCASSSGTSGDTQYFGPGTRLTVL.

The DNA of the CDR3 is TGTGCCAGCAGCTCGAGGACAGGGTCCGATGAAAAACTGTTTTTT. Translation gives CASSSRTGSDEKLFF. This sequence joins TRBV11-2 and TRBJ1-4, with 8 positions matching TRBD1. This CDR3 region has 15 residues. From germline, CDR1 is SGHAT and CDR2 FQNNGV. The V and J ends lost 4 bases and 6 bases, in that order; junction bases with no gene match: 7.

The chain combines TRBV25-1 with TRBJ2-5, with 12 bases lining up with TRBD2. After removal of 2 bases from V and 5 bases from J, the junction contained 6 bases not matched to a gene. Germline V gene sequence: CDR1 MGHDK, CDR2 SYGVNS. The CDR3 is 16 residues long. The CDR3 protein is CASSEPSGGAKETQYF. Here the CDR3 DNA reads TGTGCCAGCAGTGAACCTAGCGGGGGGGCAAAGGAGACCCAGTACTTC.

This clone came up a few times. The chain joins TRBV7-9 to TRBJ1-2; 7 nucleotides line up with TRBD1. Trimming removed 1 base from V and 0 bases from J; junction bases left unmatched: 2. CDR1 is SEHNR, CDR2 FQNEAQ, per germline (reference sequence). This CDR3 contains 15 residues. The CDR3 loop reads CASSLEGATNYGYTF. The CDR3 bases are TGTGCCAGCAGCTTAGAGGGGGCGACTAACTATGGCTACACCTTC.

V usage is TRBV5-5 and J usage is TRBJ1-2; D gene uncertain. CDR3 length: 13 amino acids. CDR1 SGHKS and CDR2 YYEKEE come from the germline V gene (reference sequence). The V and J ends lost 0 bases and 8 bases respectively, with 11 bases between them. The CDR3: CASSLAHAGGYTF. DNA for the CDR3: TGTGCCAGCAGCTTGGCTCACGCGGGGGGCTACACCTTC.

The J gene is TRBJ2-3, the V gene TRBV11-1; TRBD2 agrees at 8 bases. CDR1 is SGHAT, CDR2 FQDESV, per germline (reference sequence). The J segment lost 0 bases and the V segment lost 5 bases, leaving 4 bases of the junction unmatched. The CDR3 extends over 15 amino acids. CDR3 DNA: TGTGCCAGCAGCAAGGGGACTAGGAGCACAGATACGCAGTATTTT. Its protein product is CASSKGTRSTDTQYF. The variable domain in full, with the rest retrieved from reference TRBV11-1 and TRBJ2-3, is EAEVAQSPRYKITEKSQAVAFWCDPISGHATLYWYRQILGQGPELLVQFQDESVVDDSQLPKDRFSAERLKGVDSTLKIQPAELGDSAMYLCASSKGTRSTDTQYFGPGTRLTVL.

This chain's CDR3 is CASSSPSGSEGQFF. The DNA for the CDR3 is TGTGCCAGCAGCTCCCCTTCGGGGAGTGAGGGGCAGTTCTTC. The genes are TRBV7-6 and TRBJ2-1; the D gene is possibly TRBD2 (5 bases). The CDR3 runs 14 residues. The ends were cut back, 4 bases at V and 12 bases at J, with 19 bases in the middle. The V gene's germline CDR1 is SGHVS and CDR2 FNYEAQ.

The V and J genes are TRBV12-3 or TRBV12-4 and TRBJ2-3; no firm D call. The CDR3 extends over 11 amino acids. Trimming cost V 3 bases and J 5 bases, with 3 bases left between them. In DNA form, the CDR3 reads TGTGCCAGCAGTTTCCAAGATACGCAGTATTTT. Protein product: CASSFQDTQYF.

This chain uses TRBV2 with TRBJ2-3; TRBD2 matches at 9 bases. The J segment lost 1 base and the V segment lost 6 bases, leaving 2 bases of the junction unmatched. The CDR3 is 14 residues long. The V gene's germline CDR1 is SNHLY and CDR2 FYNNEI. This chain's CDR3 is CASRLAGGTDTQYF. The DNA for the CDR3 is TGTGCCAGCAGGTTAGCGGGAGGCACAGATACGCAGTATTTT.

The chain uses TRBV7-2 and TRBJ2-7; D is perhaps TRBD2 (7 bases). CDR1 SGHTA and CDR2 FQGNSA come from the germline V gene. Trimming stripped 2 bases from V and 7 bases from J, with 21 bases between. This CDR3 is 16 amino acids long. DNA of the CDR3: TGTGCCAGCAGCTTAAGGGGGGGGACCTACCCCTGGGAGCAGTACTTC. As protein: CASSLRGGTYPWEQYF.

This clone occurred a few times. CDR3 DNA: TGTGCCAGCAGCGACCTACGGACAGGACTGTATGGCTACACCTTC. This sequence encodes CASSDLRTGLYGYTF. The chain combines TRBV9 with TRBJ1-2; TRBD1 aligns across 7 bases. V lost 3 bases, J lost 5 bases, and 10 bases stayed unmatched. CDR1 and CDR2 from the germline V gene are SGDLS and YYNGEE. This CDR3 is built from 15 residues.

This chain uses TRBV3-1 (or the pseudogene TRBV3-2) with TRBJ2-1; a weak D match, TRBD2 (6 bases). CDR1 is LGHDT, CDR2 YNNKEL, per germline (reference sequence). V lost 2 bases to trimming and J lost 13 bases, with 15 bases between them. This CDR3 is built from 13 residues. CDR3 nucleotide sequence: TGTGCCAGCAGCCAAAGTGTGGCGGGAATTCAGTTCTTC. Protein sequence: CASSQSVAGIQFF.

The chain links TRBV2 to TRBJ2-7; 7 nucleotides match TRBD1. The V and J ends lost 5 bases and 3 bases, in that order; junction bases with no gene match: 7. CDR1 and CDR2 from the germline V gene are SNHLY and FYNNEI. The CDR3 is 14 residues long. The CDR3 here is CASSIMGQNYEQYF. In nucleotides, the CDR3 is TGTGCCAGCAGTATAATGGGACAGAACTACGAGCAGTACTTC. The full variable domain, rest sourced from reference TRBV2 and TRBJ2-7, is EPEVTQTPSHQVTQMGQEVILRCVPISNHLYFYWYRQILGQKVEFLVSFYNNEISEKSEIFDDQFSVERPDGSNFTLKIRSTKLEDSAMYFCASSIMGQNYEQYFGPGTRLTVT.

This clone was counted a single time. The rearrangement uses TRBV21-1 and TRBJ2-3; the table calls TRBD1, which could not be checked here. TRBV21-1 is classified as a pseudogene. The CDR3 loop spans 17 amino acids. Written as DNA, the CDR3 is TGTGCCAGCAGCAAACCCGGGACAGGGATGGGGACAGATACGCAGTATTTT. It is translated as CASSKPGTGMGTDTQYF.

This clone turned up a few times. The chain couples TRBV19 to TRBJ1-5; D is uncertain. This CDR3 is built from 15 residues. Germline values: CDR1 LNHDA, CDR2 SQIVND (reference sequence). Trimming left V 6 bases short and J 1 base short, with 13 bases between. CDR3 sequence (DNA): TGTGCCAGTAGGTTGGTAGAGGAAAGCAATCAGCCCCAGCATTTT. It yields the protein CASRLVEESNQPQHF. Full variable domain (remainder filled in from reference TRBV19 and TRBJ1-5): DGGITQSPKYLFRKEGQNVTLSCEQNLNHDAMYWYRQDPGQGLRLIYYSQIVNDFQKGDIAEGYSVSREKKESFPLTVTSAQKNPTAFYLCASRLVEESNQPQHFGDGTRLSIL.